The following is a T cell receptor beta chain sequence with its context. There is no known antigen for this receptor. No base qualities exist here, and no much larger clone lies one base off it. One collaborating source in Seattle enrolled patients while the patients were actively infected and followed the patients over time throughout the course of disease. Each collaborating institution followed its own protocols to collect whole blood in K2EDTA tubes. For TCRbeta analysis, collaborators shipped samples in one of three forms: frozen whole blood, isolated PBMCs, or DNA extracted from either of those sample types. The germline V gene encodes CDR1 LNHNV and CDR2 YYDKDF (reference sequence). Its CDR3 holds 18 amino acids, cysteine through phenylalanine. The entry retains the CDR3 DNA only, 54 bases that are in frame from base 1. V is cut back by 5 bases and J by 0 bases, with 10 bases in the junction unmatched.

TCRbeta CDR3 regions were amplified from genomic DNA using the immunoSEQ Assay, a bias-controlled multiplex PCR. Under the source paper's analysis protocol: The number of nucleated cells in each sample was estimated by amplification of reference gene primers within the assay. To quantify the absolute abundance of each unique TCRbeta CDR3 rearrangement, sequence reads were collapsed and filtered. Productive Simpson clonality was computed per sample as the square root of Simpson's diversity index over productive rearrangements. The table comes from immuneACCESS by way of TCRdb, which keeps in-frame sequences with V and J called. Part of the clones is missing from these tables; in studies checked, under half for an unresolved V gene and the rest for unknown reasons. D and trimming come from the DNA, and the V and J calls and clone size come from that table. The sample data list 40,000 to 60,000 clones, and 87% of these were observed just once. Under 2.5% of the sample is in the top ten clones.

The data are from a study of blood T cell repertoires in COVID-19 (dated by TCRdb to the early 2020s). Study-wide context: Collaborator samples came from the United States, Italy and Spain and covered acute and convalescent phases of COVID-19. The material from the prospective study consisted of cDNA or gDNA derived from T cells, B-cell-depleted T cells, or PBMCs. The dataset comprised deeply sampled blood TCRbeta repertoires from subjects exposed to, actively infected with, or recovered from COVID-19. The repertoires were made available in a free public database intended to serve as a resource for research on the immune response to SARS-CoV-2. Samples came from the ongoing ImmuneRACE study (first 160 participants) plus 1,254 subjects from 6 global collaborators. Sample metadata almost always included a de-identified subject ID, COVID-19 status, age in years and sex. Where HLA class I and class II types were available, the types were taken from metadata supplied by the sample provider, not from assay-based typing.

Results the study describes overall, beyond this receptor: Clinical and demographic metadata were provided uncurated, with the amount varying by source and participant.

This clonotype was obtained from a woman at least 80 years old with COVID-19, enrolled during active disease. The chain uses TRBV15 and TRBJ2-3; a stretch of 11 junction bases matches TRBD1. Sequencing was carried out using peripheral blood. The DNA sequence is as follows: TGTGCCACCAGCGGTACCGGACAGGGGGCTTGGAGCACAGATACGCAGTATTTT. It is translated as CATSGTGQGAWSTDTQYF.